This T cell receptor beta chain originates from a study of T-cell reconstitution after alpha-beta-depleted transplantation in children. The study's findings and limits: At around two months after transplant, the alpha-beta T cells were reportedly derived from several hundred expanded clones that came from non-depleted graft cells. Counts and diversity of T cells one year after transplant came mostly from newly produced T cells. TCRbeta diversity was high at day 60 in some patients (a result of surviving recipient T cells and thymic progenitors).

Unique molecular identifiers were used in preparing the TCRbeta library. TCRdb re-called the PCR reads through MiXCR, storing one row per CDR3 protein. The table includes around 250,000 distinct CDR3 sequences, 6.5% to 10% detected once. At least ten counts were recorded for this clonotype. Its antigen is currently unknown. The specimen comprised PBMCs, mostly from graft donor cells, sampled 180 days after TCRalphabeta/CD19-depleted stem cell transplant. The TCR was taken from a male patient aged 10 to 17 who had a stem cell transplant for acute lymphoblastic leukemia, so the T cells may come from the graft donor.

The DNA of the CDR3 is TGCAGCGTTGAAGACCCGGATCCCAGGAAAAAGACCCAGTACTTC. Its protein is CSVEDPDPRKKTQYF. The V and J genes are TRBV29-1 and TRBJ2-5; D is unresolved. The germline CDR1 and CDR2 sequences are SQVTM and ANQGSEA. CDR3 length: 15 residues. V was cut by 0 bases and J by 6 bases, with 17 bases left in between.